This TCR beta chain derives from a study of blood T cells in healthy people across ages. Study overall: Every two T cells gave about one barcoded beta molecule via template switching. Broader study findings: It was the long-lived donors that had more naive CD4+ cells and higher diversity than aged donors. Higher naive T cell percentage went strongly together with higher TCR beta diversity.

Germline CDR1 LGHDT, CDR2 YNNKEL (reference sequence). The CDR3 runs 17 residues. Trimming cost V 2 bases and J 4 bases, with 20 bases left between them. Using a J-beta primer mix together with a sample-barcoded 5' primer, a second PCR was run for 7 to 11 cycles. TCRdb re-called the 5' RACE reads through MiXCR, storing one row per CDR3 protein. The sample lists roughly 1,500,000 distinct CDR3 sequences; 42% were seen once. A word on this clonotype: What it recognizes is unknown.

Every sample had a minimum of 7 million PBMCs isolated. V gene TRBV3-1 combines with J gene TRBJ1-2; D gene ambiguous. The origin of this receptor is a woman aged 18 to 35 in good health. The sample comprised blood. CDR3 residues: CASSQRAGGRRGYGYTF. DNA for the CDR3: TGTGCCAGCAGCCAAAGGGCAGGAGGAAGGAGAGGCTATGGCTACACCTTC.